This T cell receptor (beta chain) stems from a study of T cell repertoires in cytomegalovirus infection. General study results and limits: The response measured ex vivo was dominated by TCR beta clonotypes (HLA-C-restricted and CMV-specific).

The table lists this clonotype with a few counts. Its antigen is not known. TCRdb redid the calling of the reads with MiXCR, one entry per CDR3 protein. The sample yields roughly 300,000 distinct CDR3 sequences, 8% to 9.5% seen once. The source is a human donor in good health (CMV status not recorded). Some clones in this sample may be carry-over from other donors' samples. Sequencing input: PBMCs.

The CDR3 region has the DNA TGTGCCAGCAGCTTACCCCAGGATTGGTATCAGTACTTC. This gives the protein CASSLPQDWYQYF. The rearrangement uses TRBV28 and TRBJ2-5; the D is unclear. V lost 6 bases to trimming and J lost 11 bases, with 19 bases between them. CDR1 is MDHEN and CDR2 is SYDVKM in the germline V gene. CDR3 size: 13 residues.